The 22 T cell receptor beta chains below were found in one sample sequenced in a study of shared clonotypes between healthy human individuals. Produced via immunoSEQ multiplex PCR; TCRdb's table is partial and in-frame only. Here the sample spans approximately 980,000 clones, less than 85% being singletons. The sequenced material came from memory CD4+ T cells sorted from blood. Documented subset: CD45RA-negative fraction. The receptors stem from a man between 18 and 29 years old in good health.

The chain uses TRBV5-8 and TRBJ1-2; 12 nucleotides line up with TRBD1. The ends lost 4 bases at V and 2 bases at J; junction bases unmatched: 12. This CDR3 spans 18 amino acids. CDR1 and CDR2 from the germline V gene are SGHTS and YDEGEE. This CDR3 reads CASSRTLGTGGRNYGYTF. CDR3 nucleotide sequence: TGTGCCAGCAGCCGTACTTTAGGGACAGGGGGCCGAAACTATGGCTACACCTTC.

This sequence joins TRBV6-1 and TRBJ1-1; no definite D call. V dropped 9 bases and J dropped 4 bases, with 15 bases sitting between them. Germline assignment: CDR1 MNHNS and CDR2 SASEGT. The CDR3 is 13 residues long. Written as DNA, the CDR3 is TGTGCCAGTCGACTACGCCCCTCCACTGAAGCTTTCTTT. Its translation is CASRLRPSTEAFF.

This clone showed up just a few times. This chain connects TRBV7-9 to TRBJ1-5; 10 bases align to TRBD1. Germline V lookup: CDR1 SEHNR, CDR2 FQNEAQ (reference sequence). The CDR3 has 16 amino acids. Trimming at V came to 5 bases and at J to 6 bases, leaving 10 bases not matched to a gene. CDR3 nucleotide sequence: TGTGCCAGCAGCCAATCGTGGACAGGGGGGATTCAGCCCCAGCATTTT. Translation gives CASSQSWTGGIQPQHF. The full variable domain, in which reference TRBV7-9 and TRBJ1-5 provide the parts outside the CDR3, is DTGVSQNPRHKITKRGQNVTFRCDPISEHNRLYWYRQTLGQGPEFLTYFQNEAQLEKSRLLSDRFSAERPKGSFSTLEIQRTEQGDSAMYLCASSQSWTGGIQPQHFGDGTRLSIL.

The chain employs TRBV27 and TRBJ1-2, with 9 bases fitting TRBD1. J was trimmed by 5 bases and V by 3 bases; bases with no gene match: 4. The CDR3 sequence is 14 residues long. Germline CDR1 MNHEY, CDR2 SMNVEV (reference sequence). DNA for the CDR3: TGTGCCAGCAGTTTCGGGACAGGGAAGTATGGCTACACCTTC. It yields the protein CASSFGTGKYGYTF.

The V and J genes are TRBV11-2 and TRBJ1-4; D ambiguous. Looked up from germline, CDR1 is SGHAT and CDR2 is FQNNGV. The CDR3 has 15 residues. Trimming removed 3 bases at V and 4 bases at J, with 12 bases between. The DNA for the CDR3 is TGTGCCAGCAGCTTGTCCGGTTACCTTAATGAAAAACTGTTTTTT. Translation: CASSLSGYLNEKLFF.

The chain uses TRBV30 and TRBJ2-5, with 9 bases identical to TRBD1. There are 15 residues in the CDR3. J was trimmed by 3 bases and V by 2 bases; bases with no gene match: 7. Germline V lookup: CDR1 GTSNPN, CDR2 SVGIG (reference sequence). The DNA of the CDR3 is TGTGCCTGGAGTCTTGGACAGGGGAGGGAAGAGACCCAGTACTTC. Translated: CAWSLGQGREETQYF.

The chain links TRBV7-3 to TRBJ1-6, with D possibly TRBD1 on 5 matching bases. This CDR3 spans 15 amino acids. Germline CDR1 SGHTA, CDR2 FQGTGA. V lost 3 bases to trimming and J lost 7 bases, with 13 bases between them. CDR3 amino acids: CASSLGGATNSPLHF. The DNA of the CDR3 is TGTGCCAGCAGCTTGGGAGGGGCGACCAATTCACCCCTCCACTTT.

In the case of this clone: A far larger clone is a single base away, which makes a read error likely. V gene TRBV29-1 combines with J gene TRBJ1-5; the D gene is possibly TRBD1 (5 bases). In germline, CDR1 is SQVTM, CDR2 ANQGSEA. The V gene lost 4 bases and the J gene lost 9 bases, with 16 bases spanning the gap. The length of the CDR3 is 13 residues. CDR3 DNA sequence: TGCAGCGTTGTCTCCGGGGGAGGTCGGCCCCAGCATTTT. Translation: CSVVSGGGRPQHF.

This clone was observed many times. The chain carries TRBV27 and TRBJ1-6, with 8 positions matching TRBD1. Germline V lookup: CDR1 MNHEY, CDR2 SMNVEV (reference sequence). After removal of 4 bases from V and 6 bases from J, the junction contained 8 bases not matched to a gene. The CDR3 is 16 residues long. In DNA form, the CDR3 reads TGTGCCAGCAGTTCCGGGACAGGCTTGGGTAATTCACCCCTCCACTTT. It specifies CASSSGTGLGNSPLHF.

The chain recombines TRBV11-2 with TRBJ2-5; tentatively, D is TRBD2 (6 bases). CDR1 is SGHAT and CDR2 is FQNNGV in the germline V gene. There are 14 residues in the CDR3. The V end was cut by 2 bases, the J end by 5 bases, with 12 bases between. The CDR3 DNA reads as TGTGCCAGCAGCTTACGTCAGGAGGGGGAGACCCAGTACTTC. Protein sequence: CASSLRQEGETQYF.

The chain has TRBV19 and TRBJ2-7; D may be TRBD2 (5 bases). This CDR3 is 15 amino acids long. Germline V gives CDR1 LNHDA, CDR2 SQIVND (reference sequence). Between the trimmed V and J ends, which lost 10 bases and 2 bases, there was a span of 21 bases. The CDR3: CAILPGRVTPYEQYF. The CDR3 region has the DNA TGTGCCATCCTCCCTGGGAGAGTGACCCCCTACGAGCAGTACTTC.

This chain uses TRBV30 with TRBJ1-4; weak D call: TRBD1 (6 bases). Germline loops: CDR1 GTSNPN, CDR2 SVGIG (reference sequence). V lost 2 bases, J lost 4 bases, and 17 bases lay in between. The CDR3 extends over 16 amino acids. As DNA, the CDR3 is TGTGCCTGGAGTAGTAACGCGGGGGGCATTAATGAAAAACTGTTTTTT. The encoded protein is CAWSSNAGGINEKLFF.

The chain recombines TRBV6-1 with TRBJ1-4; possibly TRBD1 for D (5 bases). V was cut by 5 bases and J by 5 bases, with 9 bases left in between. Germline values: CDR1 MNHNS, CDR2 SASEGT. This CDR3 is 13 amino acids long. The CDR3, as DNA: TGTGCCAGCAGTCGCGGGGGGAATGAAAAACTGTTTTTT. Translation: CASSRGGNEKLFF.

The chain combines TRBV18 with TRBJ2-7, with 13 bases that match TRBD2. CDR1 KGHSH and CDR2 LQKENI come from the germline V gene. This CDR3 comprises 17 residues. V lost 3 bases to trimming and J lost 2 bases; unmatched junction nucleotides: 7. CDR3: CASSPGLAGLLTYEQYF. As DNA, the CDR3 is TGTGCCAGCTCACCGGGACTAGCGGGACTCCTTACCTACGAGCAGTACTTC.

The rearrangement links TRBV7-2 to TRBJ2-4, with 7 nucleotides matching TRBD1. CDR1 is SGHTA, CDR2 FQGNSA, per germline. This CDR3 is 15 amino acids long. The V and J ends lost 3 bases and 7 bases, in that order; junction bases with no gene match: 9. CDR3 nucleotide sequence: TGTGCCAGCAGCTTCCAGACAGGGCTGGGGAACATTCAGTACTTC. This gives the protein CASSFQTGLGNIQYF.

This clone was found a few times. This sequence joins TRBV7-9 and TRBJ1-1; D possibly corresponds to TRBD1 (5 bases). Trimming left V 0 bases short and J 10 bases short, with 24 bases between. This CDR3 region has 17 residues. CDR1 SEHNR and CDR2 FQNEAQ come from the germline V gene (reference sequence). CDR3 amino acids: CASSLANRGFAGDAAFF. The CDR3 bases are TGTGCCAGCAGCTTAGCGAATAGGGGATTTGCCGGGGATGCAGCTTTCTTT.

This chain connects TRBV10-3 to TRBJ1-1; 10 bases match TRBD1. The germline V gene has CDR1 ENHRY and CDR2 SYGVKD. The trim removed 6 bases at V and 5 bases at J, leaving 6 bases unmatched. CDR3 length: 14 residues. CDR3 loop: CAISGDRGGTEAFF. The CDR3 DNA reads TGTGCCATCAGCGGGGACAGGGGAGGGACTGAAGCTTTCTTT.

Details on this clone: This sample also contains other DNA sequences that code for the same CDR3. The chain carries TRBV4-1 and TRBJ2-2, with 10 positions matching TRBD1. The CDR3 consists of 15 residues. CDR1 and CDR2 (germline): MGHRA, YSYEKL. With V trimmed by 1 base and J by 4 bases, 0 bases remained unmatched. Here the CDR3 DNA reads TGCGCCAGCAGCCAAGGGGACAGGGGCACCGGGGAGCTGTTTTTT. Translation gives CASSQGDRGTGELFF.

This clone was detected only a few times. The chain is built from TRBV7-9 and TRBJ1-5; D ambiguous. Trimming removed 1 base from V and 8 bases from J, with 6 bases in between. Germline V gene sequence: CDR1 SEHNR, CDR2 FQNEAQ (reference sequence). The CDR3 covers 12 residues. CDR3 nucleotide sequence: TGTGCCAGCAGCTTAGAGGGTAAGCCCCAGCATTTT. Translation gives CASSLEGKPQHF.

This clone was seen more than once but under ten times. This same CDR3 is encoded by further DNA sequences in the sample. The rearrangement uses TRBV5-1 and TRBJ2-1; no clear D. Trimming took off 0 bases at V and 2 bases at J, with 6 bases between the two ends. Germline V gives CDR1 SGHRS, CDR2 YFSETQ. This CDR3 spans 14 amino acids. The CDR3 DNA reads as TGCGCCAGCAGCTTGGAAAGCCCCTACAATGAGCAGTTCTTC. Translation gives CASSLESPYNEQFF.

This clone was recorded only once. Here the CDR3 DNA reads TGTGCCAGCCGGGAGGGCGGGGGATTGGATACGCAGTATTTT. Its translation: CASREGGGLDTQYF. The chain is built from TRBV5-6 and TRBJ2-3, with 8 bases aligning to TRBD2. V lost 7 bases to trimming and J lost 6 bases; unmatched junction nucleotides: 10. This CDR3 spans 14 amino acids. CDR1 is SGHDT, CDR2 YYEEEE, per germline.

The CDR3 nucleotides are TGTGCCAGCAGCCAGAACTCGAACACTGAAGCTTTCTTT. The encoded protein is CASSQNSNTEAFF. The V and J genes are TRBV7-2 and TRBJ1-1; D unclear. Trimming shortened V by 5 bases and J by 1 base, and 8 bases separated the two germline ends. CDR1 and CDR2 (germline): SGHTA, FQGNSA. CDR3 size: 13 residues. The full variable domain, with the rest looked up from reference TRBV7-2 and TRBJ1-1, is GAGVSQSPSNKVTEKGKDVELRCDPISGHTALYWYRQSLGQGLEFLIYFQGNSAPDKSGLPSDRFSAERTGGSVSTLTIQRTQQEDSAVYLCASSQNSNTEAFFGQGTRLTVV.